Each of the 14 T cell receptor beta chains below was sequenced from the same sample in a study of blood T cell repertoires in COVID-19. Produced via immunoSEQ multiplex PCR; TCRdb's table is partial and in-frame only. Found here are roughly 250,000 clones, about 85% of them singletons; the top ten hold about 6%. What was sequenced was PBMCs or T cells enriched from blood (not recorded which). These receptors were taken from a woman aged 25-40 years with acute COVID-19.

This sequence joins TRBV6-5 and TRBJ1-2, with 12 bases that match TRBD1. After removal of 6 bases from V and 8 bases from J, the junction contained 4 bases not matched to a gene. CDR1 MNHEY and CDR2 SVGAGI come from the germline V gene. This CDR3 region has 13 residues. CDR3 sequence reads: CASRGQGAYGYTF. The CDR3 DNA reads TGTGCCAGCAGGGGACAGGGGGCATACGGCTACACCTTC.

This clone was recorded a few times. The chain uses TRBV30 and TRBJ2-1; D not certain. This CDR3 is built from 12 residues. Germline V lookup: CDR1 GTSNPN, CDR2 SVGIG (reference sequence). V lost 0 bases and J 7 bases, leaving 7 bases between the germline ends. The CDR3 spells CAWSVIENEQFF. CDR3 coding DNA: TGTGCCTGGAGTGTAATTGAGAATGAGCAGTTCTTC.

The rearrangement links TRBV5-3 to TRBJ2-7; the D gene is possibly TRBD2 (6 bases). TRBV5-3 carries the ORF label, with uncertain function. With 6 bases removed from V and 2 bases from J, the gap between germline ends came to 24 bases. The CDR3 consists of 17 residues. The CDR3: CARIARNSGKKTYEQYF. The DNA for the CDR3 is TGTGCCAGAATCGCCCGGAATAGCGGCAAAAAAACCTACGAGCAGTACTTC.

J is TRBJ2-5 and V is TRBV5-8; 7 bases are shared with TRBD2. Germline CDR1 reads SGHTS; CDR2 reads YDEGEE. The length of the CDR3 is 13 residues. V was clipped by 2 bases and J by 7 bases; unmatched bases: 5. The CDR3 nucleotides are TGTGCCAGCAGCTTTGCGGGGGAGGGGACCCAGTACTTC. Translation gives CASSFAGEGTQYF.

Only one count was recorded for this clone. This chain connects TRBV6-2 or TRBV6-3 to TRBJ1-1; 9 positions match TRBD1. CDR3 length: 17 residues. V dropped 4 bases and J dropped 0; count of bases not matched to a gene: 9. Germline V gene data show CDR1 as MNHEY and CDR2 as SVGEGT. CDR3 in amino acids: CASSSLTGGTLNTEAFF. CDR3 DNA sequence: TGTGCCAGCAGTTCCCTCACAGGGGGCACCCTGAACACTGAAGCTTTCTTT.

The table lists this clone with a few counts. The chain recombines TRBV7-9 with TRBJ2-1, with 8 bases that match TRBD2. The CDR3 loop spans 15 amino acids. J lost 8 bases, V lost 4 bases, and 10 bases had no gene match. The germline V gene has CDR1 SEHNR and CDR2 FQNEAQ (reference sequence). CDR3: CASSSKSGSFHEQFF. CDR3 in DNA: TGTGCCAGCAGCTCCAAAAGCGGGAGTTTCCATGAGCAGTTCTTC.

The V gene is TRBV7-8, the J gene TRBJ1-2; no clear D. Germline CDR1 reads SGHVS; CDR2 reads FQNEAQ. This CDR3 is built from 15 residues. V lost 1 base and J lost 4, with 13 bases in between. The CDR3 protein is CASSLEPGQSYGYTF. CDR3 DNA: TGTGCCAGCAGCTTAGAACCGGGTCAGAGCTATGGCTACACCTTC.

A single count supports this clone. The chain carries TRBV7-9 and TRBJ2-7; possibly TRBD1 for D (7 bases). Germline assignment: CDR1 SEHNR and CDR2 FQNEAQ (reference sequence). This CDR3 comprises 14 residues. V lost 3 bases and J 5 bases, leaving 14 bases between the germline ends. In nucleotides, the CDR3 is TGTGCCAGCAGCTTGCGGCAGGGGGGCAACGAGCAGTACTTC. This encodes CASSLRQGGNEQYF. Supplemented by reference TRBV7-9 and TRBJ2-7, the full variable domain reads DTGVSQNPRHKITKRGQNVTFRCDPISEHNRLYWYRQTLGQGPEFLTYFQNEAQLEKSRLLSDRFSAERPKGSFSTLEIQRTEQGDSAMYLCASSLRQGGNEQYFGPGTRLTVT.

Details on this clone: Within the sample, other DNA sequences also encode this same CDR3. The chain employs TRBV2 and TRBJ1-5; D perhaps matches TRBD1 (6 bases). Trimming removed 8 bases at V and 3 bases at J, with 11 bases between. The germline gives CDR1 SNHLY, CDR2 FYNNEI. The CDR3 consists of 13 residues. The DNA of the CDR3 is TGTGCCAGCTCCCGGGACACCAATCAGCCCCAGCATTTT. Protein sequence: CASSRDTNQPQHF.

CDR3 coding DNA: TGCGCCAGCAGCCCCGTTGGACAGGGCTCTAACGAGCAGTACTTC. Its protein product is CASSPVGQGSNEQYF. The chain couples TRBV4-3 to TRBJ2-7, with TRBD1 identical over 8 bases. CDR1 and CDR2 from the germline V gene are LGHNA and YSLEER. V lost 4 bases, J lost 5 bases, and 10 bases stayed unmatched. The CDR3 length is 15 residues.

Turning to this clone: The same CDR3 arises from other DNA sequences in this sample as well. The V and J genes are TRBV27 and TRBJ2-3; perhaps TRBD2 as D (7 bases). Germline assignment: CDR1 MNHEY and CDR2 SMNVEV (reference sequence). There are 15 residues in the CDR3. Trimming cost V 0 bases and J 5 bases, with 12 bases left between them. This CDR3 is CASSLSGGRGDTQYF. The CDR3 bases are TGTGCCAGCAGTTTATCGGGGGGGCGAGGAGATACGCAGTATTTT.

The chain employs TRBV7-9 and TRBJ2-7, with TRBD1 matching over 11 bases. CDR3 size: 15 residues. In germline, CDR1 is SEHNR, CDR2 FQNEAQ (reference sequence). V shed 5 bases, J shed 2 bases, and the junction held 5 bases outside the gene matches. The CDR3 bases are TGTGCCAGCAGCCGACGGACAGGGGGCCCCTACGAGCAGTACTTC. Protein sequence: CASSRRTGGPYEQYF. Full variable domain (missing parts from reference TRBV7-9 and TRBJ2-7): DTGVSQNPRHKITKRGQNVTFRCDPISEHNRLYWYRQTLGQGPEFLTYFQNEAQLEKSRLLSDRFSAERPKGSFSTLEIQRTEQGDSAMYLCASSRRTGGPYEQYFGPGTRLTVT.

This sequence joins TRBV9 and TRBJ2-1; TRBD1 agrees at 7 bases. Germline values: CDR1 SGDLS, CDR2 YYNGEE. Trimming cost V 0 bases and J 0 bases; bases outside gene matches: 3. The CDR3 length is 16 residues. CDR3 DNA sequence: TGTGCCAGCAGCGTAGCCCCAGGGGGCTCCTACAATGAGCAGTTCTTC. This codes for CASSVAPGGSYNEQFF.

The table lists this clone with a few counts. The CDR3 DNA reads as TGTGCCAGCAGCCAAAATCAGGGGAGCTCTGGAAACACCATATATTTT. Protein: CASSQNQGSSGNTIYF. The genes are TRBV3-1 (or the pseudogene TRBV3-2) and TRBJ1-3, with a weak D call TRBD1 (6 bases). Trimming cost V 2 bases and J 0 bases, with 11 bases left between them. The CDR3 has 16 residues. Germline V lookup: CDR1 LGHDT, CDR2 YNNKEL (reference sequence).